These 17 T cell receptor beta chains originate from one sample sequenced in a study of CD8+CD57+ T cells in acquired aplastic anemia. The study profiled TCR beta VDJ and CDR3 using genomic DNA as template. Each CDR3 protein gets one entry after TCRdb re-called the reads with MiXCR. The profile shows 190,000 or so distinct CDR3 sequences, roughly 50% of them singletons. Sequenced patients had shown CD8+CD57+ cell expansion by flow cytometry. Sequenced input: sorted CD4+, CD8+, or CD8+CD57+ T cells (not recorded which) from PBMCs. The receptors were sampled from a human donor with aplastic anemia.

Turning to this clonotype: The CDR3 ends on some other residue instead of the conserved phenylalanine or tryptophan, so this is likely a read error. It is unclear where the CDR3 begins or ends on the DNA, so no DNA is shown, and the CDR3 is as TCRdb lists it. J is TRBJ2-5 and V is TRBV15; TRBD2 was called by the table and not checked on the DNA. Germline lookup yields CDR1 LNHNV and CDR2 YYDKDF (reference sequence). The CDR3 length is 17 residues, termini included. CDR3: CATSRTTGGRIQETQIG.

This chain joins TRBV20-1 and TRBJ2-7; perhaps TRBD2 as D (5 bases). From germline, CDR1 is DFQATT and CDR2 SNEGSKA (reference sequence). Trimming stripped 0 bases from V and 3 bases from J, with 12 bases between. CDR3 length: 14 residues. CDR3 DNA: TGCAGTGCTAGAGAACAAGGACGGGGCTACGAGCAGTACTTC. It yields the protein CSAREQGRGYEQYF.

This clonotype has at least ten counts. The chain combines TRBV3-1 with TRBJ1-1, with a possible D match to TRBD1 (5 bases). The CDR3 consists of 13 residues. Germline CDR1 LGHDT, CDR2 YNNKEL (reference sequence). Trimming stripped 6 bases from V and 1 base from J, with 9 bases between. The CDR3 loop reads CASRLGENTEAFF. Written as DNA, the CDR3 is TGTGCCAGCAGACTGGGGGAGAACACTGAAGCTTTCTTT.

The table lists this clonotype with a few counts. V is TRBV29-1 and J is TRBJ2-7; 9 positions match TRBD1. The V gene's germline CDR1 is SQVTM and CDR2 ANQGSEA. CDR3 length: 14 residues. Trimming cost V 1 base and J 4 bases; bases outside gene matches: 5. The CDR3 reads CSVEAGQGSYEQYF. CDR3 in DNA: TGCAGCGTTGAAGCGGGACAGGGTAGTTACGAGCAGTACTTC.

This clonotype was found many times. V and J are TRBV10-3 and TRBJ2-3; possibly TRBD1 for D (5 bases). The CDR3 is made up of 15 amino acids. Germline-derived CDR1 and CDR2 are ENHRY and SYGVKD. V shed 3 bases and J shed 0 bases, with 10 bases lying between them. As DNA, the CDR3 is TGTGCCATCAGTGACAGGGTCTCTAGCACAGATACGCAGTATTTT. This gives the protein CAISDRVSSTDTQYF.

The chain links TRBV2 to TRBJ2-7, with D perhaps TRBD2 (5 bases). Germline CDR1 reads SNHLY; CDR2 reads FYNNEI. The CDR3 loop spans 11 amino acids. V dropped 5 bases and J dropped 3 bases, with 5 bases sitting between them. The CDR3 spells CASSRGYEQYF. The CDR3 DNA reads TGTGCCAGCAGTCGGGGCTACGAGCAGTACTTC.

The V call is TRBV24-1, the J call TRBJ2-2, with TRBD1 identical over 7 bases. The germline V gene encodes CDR1 KGHDR and CDR2 SFDVKD. This CDR3 has 13 amino acids. The trim removed 3 bases at V and 8 bases at J, leaving 2 bases unmatched. The CDR3 nucleotides read TGTGCCACCAGTGATCTGGGACAGGGGGAGCTGTTTTTT. It translates to CATSDLGQGELFF.

In regard to this clonotype: At one end, the junction sequence differs from germline, possibly due to a read error. The chain links TRBV11-1 to TRBJ1-1; perhaps TRBD1 as D (6 bases). This CDR3 has 13 amino acids. In germline, CDR1 is SGHAT, CDR2 FQDESV (reference sequence). The CDR3 region is CAISQAGDTEALF. The DNA of the CDR3 is TGTGCCATCAGCCAAGCAGGGGACACTGAAGCTCTCTTT.

Ten or more counts support this clonotype. This sequence joins TRBV6-1 and TRBJ2-7, with D perhaps TRBD1 or TRBD2 (5 bases each). In germline, CDR1 is MNHNS, CDR2 SASEGT. V was trimmed by 5 bases and J by 5 bases, leaving 13 bases between them. The CDR3 spans 13 residues. The CDR3 nucleotides are TGTGCCAGCAGTCCGAACGTGGGGGACGAGCAGTACTTC. Residues: CASSPNVGDEQYF.

This clonotype was seen many times. This chain uses TRBV7-6 with TRBJ1-1, with TRBD1 matching over 9 bases. Germline-derived CDR1 and CDR2 are SGHVS and FNYEAQ. The CDR3 runs 15 residues. V lost 5 bases to trimming and J lost 4 bases; unmatched junction nucleotides: 8. The CDR3 region is CASSLRTGEVTEAFF. The DNA of the CDR3 is TGTGCCAGCAGCCTCAGGACAGGGGAGGTCACTGAAGCTTTCTTT.

This clonotype was seen a handful of times. CDR3 in amino acids: CASQRVQETQYF. Written as DNA, the CDR3 is TGTGCCAGCCAAAGAGTCCAAGAGACCCAGTACTTC. The genes are TRBV7-9 and TRBJ2-5; D gene unclear. CDR1 is SEHNR and CDR2 is FQNEAQ in the germline V gene (reference sequence). CDR3 size: 12 residues. V dropped 8 bases and J dropped 1 base, with 8 bases sitting between them. The full variable domain, in which reference TRBV7-9 and TRBJ2-5 provide the parts outside the CDR3, is DTGVSQNPRHKITKRGQNVTFRCDPISEHNRLYWYRQTLGQGPEFLTYFQNEAQLEKSRLLSDRFSAERPKGSFSTLEIQRTEQGDSAMYLCASQRVQETQYFGPGTRLLVL.

The CDR3 DNA reads TGCGCCAGCAGCATGGGACAGTTATACAATGAGCAGTTCTTC. Its protein is CASSMGQLYNEQFF. The V gene is TRBV5-1, the J gene TRBJ2-1; 7 nucleotides line up with TRBD1. The germline CDR1 and CDR2 sequences are SGHRS and YFSETQ. This CDR3 spans 14 amino acids. V was pared by 4 bases and J by 4 bases, with 5 bases of the junction left unmatched. The full variable domain, rest sourced from reference TRBV5-1 and TRBJ2-1, is KAGVTQTPRYLIKTRGQQVTLSCSPISGHRSVSWYQQTPGQGLQFLFEYFSETQRNKGNFPGRFSGRQFSNSRSEMNVSTLELGDSALYLCASSMGQLYNEQFFGPGTRLTVL.

The chain links TRBV28 to TRBJ2-6; weak D call: TRBD1 (5 bases). Germline V gene data show CDR1 as MDHEN and CDR2 as SYDVKM. The CDR3 spans 15 residues. Trimming removed 1 base from V and 4 bases from J, with 8 bases in between. The CDR3 bases are TGTGCCAGCAGTTTATTGGGGCCCGGGGCCAACGTCCTGACTTTC. This codes for CASSLLGPGANVLTF.

In its sample, this clonotype was seen many times. The chain joins TRBV5-1 to TRBJ1-2; TRBD1 agrees at 7 bases. V shed 7 bases, J shed 6 bases, and the junction held 9 bases outside the gene matches. The CDR3 is made up of 13 amino acids. Germline values: CDR1 SGHRS, CDR2 YFSETQ. CDR3 sequence (DNA): TGCGCCAGCGGATCAGACAGGGCCGATGGCTACACCTTC. This codes for CASGSDRADGYTF.

This clonotype was seen at least ten times. The chain carries TRBV11-2 and TRBJ2-3; TRBD1 aligns across 8 bases. Germline CDR1 and CDR2: SGHAT and FQNNGV. After removal of 5 bases from V and 2 bases from J, the junction contained 6 bases not matched to a gene. The CDR3 is 15 residues long. CDR3 nucleotides: TGTGCCAGCAGCCTAGGACAGGGAGCCACAGATACGCAGTATTTT. It translates to CASSLGQGATDTQYF.

The chain couples TRBV20-1 to TRBJ2-7, with 11 nucleotides matching TRBD2. V shed 0 bases, J shed 0 bases, and the junction held 7 bases outside the gene matches. This CDR3 is 17 amino acids long. Germline CDR1 reads DFQATT; CDR2 reads SNEGSKA (reference sequence). CDR3 sequence reads: CSARDIHGTSGSYEQYF. The CDR3, as DNA: TGCAGTGCTAGAGATATTCACGGGACTAGCGGCTCCTACGAGCAGTACTTC.

With regard to this clonotype: Likely a read error: the CDR3 ends without its conserved phenylalanine or tryptophan. The chain joins TRBV20-1 to TRBJ2-7; 7 bases agree with TRBD1. Per the germline V gene, CDR1 is DFQATT and CDR2 is SNEGSKA (reference sequence). This CDR3 contains 14 residues. V was clipped by 5 bases and J by 2 bases; unmatched bases: 9. CDR3 sequence (DNA): TGCAGTGCTGGTGTGGGACAGCGTACCTACGAGCAGTACCTC. It translates to CSAGVGQRTYEQYL.